The present entry profiles one T cell receptor beta chain with its context. V lost 5 bases to trimming and J lost 3 bases; unmatched junction nucleotides: 6. The length of the CDR3 is 15 residues. Germline-derived CDR1 and CDR2 are MNHNY and SVGAGI (reference sequence). This record belongs to a study of blood T cells in healthy people across ages. For the second PCR, which ran for about 6 to 11 cycles, a sample-barcoded 5' primer and a J-beta primer mix were used. TCRdb recomputed calls from the 5' RACE reads with MiXCR, one row per CDR3 protein. The sample lists about 720,000 distinct CDR3 sequences, 22% occurring once.

The chain uses TRBV6-6 and TRBJ2-1; 8 nucleotides agree with TRBD2. Sequenced material: blood. This clonotype originated in a man between 65 and 80 years old in good health. In DNA form, the CDR3 reads TGTGCCAGCAGTCCCCGGGGGGGACACTACAATGAGCAGTTCTTC. Translation: CASSPRGGHYNEQFF.